These 25 T cell receptor beta chains were sequenced from one sample in a study of T cell repertoires in cytomegalovirus infection. TCRdb used MiXCR to reprocess the reads, holding one entry per CDR3 protein. The sample contains under 200,000 distinct CDR3 sequences, less than 25% of which appear only once. These receptors are not linked to any known antigen. The sample here was CD8+ T cells from cultured PBMCs, taken from culture after CMV antigen stimulation. These receptors came from a human donor in good health (CMV status not recorded). Some clones in this sample may be carry-over from other donors' samples.

The gene calls are TRBV29-1 and TRBJ1-1; TRBD1 might be the D (5 bases). The CDR3 extends over 11 amino acids. V lost 1 base and J 11 bases, leaving 11 bases between the germline ends. The germline V gene encodes CDR1 SQVTM and CDR2 ANQGSEA. In DNA, the CDR3 is TGCAGCGTTGAAGGAGGGGAGGGTGCTTTCTTT. As protein: CSVEGGEGAFF.

The genes are TRBV7-2 and TRBJ2-1, with 9 bases that match TRBD1. J lost 2 bases, V lost 5 bases, and 7 bases had no gene match. The CDR3 is 16 amino acids. Germline V gives CDR1 SGHTA, CDR2 FQGNSA. The CDR3 DNA reads as TGTGCCAGCAGCCCTGTGACAGGGGGACCCTACAATGAGCAGTTCTTC. This gives the protein CASSPVTGGPYNEQFF.

This clonotype appeared a few times. This rearrangement joins TRBV6-5 to TRBJ1-1; D gene unclear. The CDR3 totals 11 residues. Trimming shortened V by 5 bases and J by 4 bases, and 5 bases separated the two germline ends. Germline V gene sequence: CDR1 MNHEY, CDR2 SVGAGI. The CDR3 spells CASSESTEAFF. CDR3 in DNA: TGTGCCAGCAGTGAATCCACTGAAGCTTTCTTT.

The rearrangement joins TRBV7-9 to TRBJ2-7; D is unclear. The CDR3 is 14 residues long. CDR1 and CDR2 (germline): SEHNR, FQNEAQ (reference sequence). V was clipped by 5 bases and J by 2 bases, with 13 bases between them. The CDR3 loop is CASSTPRRPYEQYF. In DNA form, the CDR3 reads TGTGCCAGCAGCACCCCAAGAAGGCCCTACGAGCAGTACTTC.

This chain uses TRBV29-1 with TRBJ1-1; 7 positions match TRBD1. The CDR3 length is 14 residues. V dropped 7 bases and J dropped 1; count of bases not matched to a gene: 9. CDR1 SQVTM and CDR2 ANQGSEA come from the germline V gene. The CDR3 sequence is CSATPGTANTEAFF. CDR3 nucleotide sequence: TGCAGCGCGACTCCCGGGACAGCGAACACTGAAGCTTTCTTT.

The rearrangement links TRBV7-9 to TRBJ1-1, with TRBD1 identical over 10 bases. V lost 5 bases, J lost 4 bases, and 10 bases stayed unmatched. The germline CDR1 and CDR2 sequences are SEHNR and FQNEAQ (reference sequence). This CDR3 spans 16 amino acids. The CDR3, as DNA: TGTGCCAGCAGCCCTACCGGGACAGGGGTTTCCACTGAAGCTTTCTTT. This encodes CASSPTGTGVSTEAFF.

The chain is built from TRBV28 and TRBJ1-5; the D gene is possibly TRBD1 (6 bases). V was trimmed by 5 bases and J by 6 bases, leaving 11 bases between them. The germline gives CDR1 MDHEN, CDR2 SYDVKM. The CDR3 spans 13 residues. CDR3 amino acids: CASSRKQGQPQHF. CDR3 nucleotides: TGTGCCAGCAGTCGAAAACAGGGTCAGCCCCAGCATTTT.

This clonotype was found a few times. The chain links TRBV4-3 to TRBJ2-7, with 9 bases identical to TRBD1. V gave up 3 bases and J gave up 0 bases; unmatched junction bases: 3. Per germline, CDR1 LGHNA and CDR2 YSLEER. The CDR3 is 15 amino acids. CDR3 nucleotide sequence: TGCGCCAGCAGCCAGTCGGGACAGGGCTCCTACGAGCAGTACTTC. Translated: CASSQSGQGSYEQYF.

This clonotype has only a few counts. This chain joins TRBV12-3 or TRBV12-4 and TRBJ1-2; weak D call: TRBD1 (5 bases). This CDR3 is built from 17 residues. V dropped 6 bases and J dropped 0 bases, with 20 bases sitting between them. The CDR3: CASRGPGRGSSNYGYTF. CDR3 bases: TGTGCCAGCAGGGGTCCGGGACGAGGCAGCTCTAACTATGGCTACACCTTC.

This clonotype was recorded a few times. The rearrangement joins TRBV9 to TRBJ2-6; D not resolved. This CDR3 contains 14 residues. Trimming left V 2 bases short and J 0 bases short, with 3 bases between. Germline V CDR1 and CDR2: SGDLS, YYNGEE. CDR3 DNA sequence: TGTGCCAGCAGCGTGGGCTCTGGGGCCAACGTCCTGACTTTC. As protein: CASSVGSGANVLTF.

This clonotype was counted between two and nine times. V and J are TRBV11-2 and TRBJ2-7, with D perhaps being TRBD1 or TRBD2 (5 bases each). V was trimmed by 1 base and J by 6 bases, leaving 10 bases between them. The germline CDR1 and CDR2 sequences are SGHAT and FQNNGV. CDR3 length: 13 residues. CDR3 in amino acids: CASSLGGVGEQYF. The DNA for the CDR3 is TGTGCCAGCAGCTTAGGAGGGGTGGGCGAGCAGTACTTC.

This chain connects TRBV12-3 or TRBV12-4 to TRBJ1-5; D remains unclear. V was clipped by 3 bases and J by 6 bases, with 6 bases between them. The CDR3 extends over 12 amino acids. CDR3 coding DNA: TGTGCCAGCAGTTTCCAGCGTCAGCCCCAGCATTTT. Its protein product is CASSFQRQPQHF.

This clonotype was observed many times. The rearrangement uses TRBV19 and TRBJ2-1; D call uncertain. The germline gives CDR1 LNHDA, CDR2 SQIVND (reference sequence). The CDR3 length is 12 residues. V lost 1 base and J 8 bases, leaving 6 bases between the germline ends. CDR3 protein: CASSIGRHEQFF. The CDR3 nucleotides are TGTGCCAGTAGTATAGGCCGGCATGAGCAGTTCTTC.

The chain couples TRBV7-2 to TRBJ2-1; 12 bases fit TRBD2. Germline values: CDR1 SGHTA, CDR2 FQGNSA. Losses at the gene ends were 3 bases for V and 10 bases for J; bases not matched to a gene: 10. This CDR3 contains 16 residues. CDR3: CASSFVRTSGDSEQFF. For the CDR3, the DNA is TGTGCCAGCAGCTTTGTACGGACTAGCGGGGATAGCGAGCAGTTCTTC.

The chain carries TRBV6-1 and TRBJ1-1; D is unclear. Trimming stripped 0 bases from V and 4 bases from J, with 15 bases between. This CDR3 is built from 16 residues. Per germline, CDR1 MNHNS and CDR2 SASEGT. This CDR3 is CASSEARTAWGTEAFF. The CDR3 region has the DNA TGTGCCAGCAGTGAAGCGAGGACGGCGTGGGGCACTGAAGCTTTCTTT.

CDR3 DNA sequence: TGTGCCAGCAGCTCTAGCATTGCGGGGGGGCCCTATGAGCAGTTCTTC. Protein sequence: CASSSSIAGGPYEQFF. The chain links TRBV7-8 to TRBJ2-1, with 9 bases matching TRBD2. Losses at the gene ends were 4 bases for V and 8 bases for J; bases not matched to a gene: 12. The CDR3 is made up of 16 amino acids. The germline V gene encodes CDR1 SGHVS and CDR2 FQNEAQ.

The genes are TRBV6-1 and TRBJ2-5, with a tentative D call TRBD1 (5 bases). This CDR3 has 16 residues. Germline CDR1 and CDR2: MNHNS and SASEGT. Trimming took 6 bases from V and 2 from J, leaving 19 bases between them. In nucleotides, the CDR3 is TGTGCCAGCAGGACCCCTCCGGTGACAGCTCAAGAGACCCAGTACTTC. It translates to CASRTPPVTAQETQYF.

This chain joins TRBV7-9 and TRBJ2-1; D assignment may be TRBD1 or TRBD2 (5 bases each). The CDR3 length is 13 residues. The germline CDR1 and CDR2 sequences are SEHNR and FQNEAQ (reference sequence). V gave up 3 bases and J gave up 7 bases, with 10 bases separating them. The CDR3 bases are TGTGCCAGCAGCTTTGGGGGAGAGAATGAGCAGTTCTTC. Translated, it gives CASSFGGENEQFF.

The V gene is TRBV7-2, the J gene TRBJ2-2; D unclear. This CDR3 spans 14 amino acids. V gave up 8 bases and J gave up 2 bases, with 12 bases separating them. Germline CDR1 is SGHTA and CDR2 is FQGNSA. The CDR3 region is CASPDAGNTGELFF. CDR3 in DNA: TGTGCCAGCCCCGATGCCGGAAACACCGGGGAGCTGTTTTTT.

This clonotype appeared a few times. The gene calls are TRBV5-1 and TRBJ2-1; 9 bases fit TRBD2. V lost 0 bases to trimming and J lost 9 bases; unmatched junction nucleotides: 10. There are 16 residues in the CDR3. Germline CDR1 is SGHRS and CDR2 is YFSETQ. The CDR3 DNA reads TGCGCCAGCAGCTTGGCGGTGGGCGGGGGGGCGTCTGAGCAGTTCTTC. Residues: CASSLAVGGGASEQFF.

The gene calls are TRBV4-3 and TRBJ2-5; no clear D gene. CDR3 length: 13 residues. V was pared by 1 base and J by 5 bases, with 8 bases between. The V gene's germline CDR1 is LGHNA and CDR2 YSLEER. The CDR3 sequence: CASSQVGEETQYF. CDR3 DNA: TGCGCCAGCAGCCAAGTCGGTGAGGAGACCCAGTACTTC.

The chain joins TRBV7-2 to TRBJ1-1; D ambiguous. The V end lost 5 bases, the J end lost 2 bases, and 12 bases lay between the germline ends. Germline loops: CDR1 SGHTA, CDR2 FQGNSA. The CDR3 covers 14 residues. The CDR3 nucleotides read TGTGCCAGCAGCCCGGGTGGTAGTAACACTGAAGCTTTCTTT. Protein product: CASSPGGSNTEAFF.

This clonotype was seen a handful of times. The chain recombines TRBV6-2 or TRBV6-3 with TRBJ2-1, with TRBD1 matching over 7 bases. Trimming cost V 5 bases and J 2 bases; bases outside gene matches: 3. Per the germline V gene, CDR1 is MNHEY and CDR2 is SVGEGT. The CDR3 runs to 14 residues. In nucleotides, the CDR3 is TGTGCCAGCAGTGGAACAGGGGCCTACAATGAGCAGTTCTTC. Protein: CASSGTGAYNEQFF.

This clonotype was counted between two and nine times. V usage is TRBV7-2 and J usage is TRBJ1-4; D uncertain. Trimming took off 3 bases at V and 8 bases at J, with 10 bases between the two ends. This CDR3 has 13 amino acids. CDR1 and CDR2 (germline): SGHTA, FQGNSA. The chain's CDR3 is CASSFNFREKLFF. CDR3 in DNA: TGTGCCAGCAGCTTCAACTTTAGGGAAAAACTGTTTTTT.

The genes are TRBV7-6 and TRBJ2-7, with D possibly TRBD1 on 5 matching bases. V gave up 5 bases and J gave up 3 bases, with 11 bases separating them. CDR1 and CDR2 (germline): SGHVS, FNYEAQ. The CDR3 contains 13 residues. Here the CDR3 reads CASSEQVHYEQYF. The CDR3 bases are TGTGCCAGCAGCGAACAGGTTCACTACGAGCAGTACTTC.